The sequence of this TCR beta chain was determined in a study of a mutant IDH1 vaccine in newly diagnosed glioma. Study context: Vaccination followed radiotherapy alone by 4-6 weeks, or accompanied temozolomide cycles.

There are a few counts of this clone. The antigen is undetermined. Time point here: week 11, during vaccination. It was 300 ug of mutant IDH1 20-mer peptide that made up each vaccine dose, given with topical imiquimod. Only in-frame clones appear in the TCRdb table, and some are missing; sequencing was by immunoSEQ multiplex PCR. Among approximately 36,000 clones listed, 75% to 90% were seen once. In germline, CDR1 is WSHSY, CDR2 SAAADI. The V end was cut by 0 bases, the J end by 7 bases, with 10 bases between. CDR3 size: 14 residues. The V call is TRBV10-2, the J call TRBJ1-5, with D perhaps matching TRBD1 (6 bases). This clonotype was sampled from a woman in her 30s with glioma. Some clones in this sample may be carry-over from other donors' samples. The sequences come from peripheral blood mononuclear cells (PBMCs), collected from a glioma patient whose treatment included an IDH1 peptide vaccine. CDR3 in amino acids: CASSESGGRQPQHF. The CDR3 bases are TGCGCCAGCAGTGAGTCAGGGGGGCGACAGCCCCAGCATTTT.